The clone carrying this T cell receptor (beta chain) was detected only a few times. CDR1 is DFQATT, CDR2 SNEGSKA, per germline (reference sequence). The junction had 11 bases not matched to a gene; V was cut back by 5 bases and J by 4 bases. CDR3 length: 15 amino acids. Per-sample yields of isolated PBMCs were at least 6 million. Alongside a J-beta primer mix, a sample-barcoded 5' primer served in a second PCR lasting about 7 to 11 cycles. Every cDNA was tagged by a template-switch adaptor with 12 random nucleotides. MiXCR, applied by TCRdb to the 5' RACE reads, yields one record per CDR3 protein. In the table there are around 900,000 distinct CDR3 sequences, roughly 47% of which are singletons. This sample is part of a study of blood T cells in healthy people across ages. Study overall: Template switching recovered approximately one barcoded beta molecule for every two T cells.

This receptor was taken from a woman aged 60 to 75 in good health. The chain links TRBV20-1 to TRBJ2-1, with 7 bases matching TRBD2. The sample consisted of blood. The CDR3, as DNA: TGCAGTGCTCCGCAAGCGGGAAAGGGGTACAATGAGCAGTTCTTC. Amino acids: CSAPQAGKGYNEQFF.